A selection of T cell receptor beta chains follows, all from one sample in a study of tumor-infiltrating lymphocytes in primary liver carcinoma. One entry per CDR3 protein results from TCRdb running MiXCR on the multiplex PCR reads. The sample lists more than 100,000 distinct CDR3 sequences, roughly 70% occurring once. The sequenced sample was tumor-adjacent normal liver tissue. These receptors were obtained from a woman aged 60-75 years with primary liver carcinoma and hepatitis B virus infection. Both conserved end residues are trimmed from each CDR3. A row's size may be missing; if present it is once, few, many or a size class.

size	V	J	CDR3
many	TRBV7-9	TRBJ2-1	ASSLEGARGNEQF
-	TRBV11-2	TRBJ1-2	ANSLDLRGNYGYI
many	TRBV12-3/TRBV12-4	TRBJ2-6	ASSPHRGSPSGANVLT
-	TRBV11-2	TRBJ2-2	ASSLSGLVFSGRAGELF
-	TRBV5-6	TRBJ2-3	ASSLLGSGQADTQY
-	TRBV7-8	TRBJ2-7	VSSPRERGSEQY
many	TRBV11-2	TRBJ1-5	ASSLKGGLTNQPQH
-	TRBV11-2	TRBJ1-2	ASSLGAGSGCT
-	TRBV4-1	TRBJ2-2	ASSQARLLNTGELL
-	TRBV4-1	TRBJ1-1	ASSQDTGSGYTEAF
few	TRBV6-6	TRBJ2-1	ASRQEQGLGNEQF
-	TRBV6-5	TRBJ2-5	ASRGRWLEIQY
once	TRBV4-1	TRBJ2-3	ARSQDRGTIGTTDTQY
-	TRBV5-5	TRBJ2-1	ASSRRVNEQF
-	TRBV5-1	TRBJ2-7	VSSSGFSYEQY
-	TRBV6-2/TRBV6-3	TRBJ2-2	ANIGQGGTGELF
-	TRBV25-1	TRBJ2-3	ASSPGGSSDTQY
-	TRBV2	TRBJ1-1	ASRLGTGMGEAF
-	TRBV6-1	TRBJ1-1	ASSRKTERMNAEAF
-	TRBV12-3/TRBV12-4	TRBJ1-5	ASSSNRGRGRHSQH
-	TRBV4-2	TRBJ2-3	ANSQVRGTDMQY
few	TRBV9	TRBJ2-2	ASSVDTGELF
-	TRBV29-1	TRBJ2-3	SIHMGGSTDTQY
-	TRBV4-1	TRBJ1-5	ASSPWGLRRSNQPQR
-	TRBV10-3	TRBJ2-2	AIRDRDDTGELF
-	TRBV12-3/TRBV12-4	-	ASSQSRPQY
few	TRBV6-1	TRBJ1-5	ASAKVENQSQH
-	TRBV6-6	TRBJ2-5	ASNSDRTVYETQY
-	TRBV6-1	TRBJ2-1	ASRAGETDTEQF
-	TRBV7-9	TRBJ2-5	ASSDSGFGETQY
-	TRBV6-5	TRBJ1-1	TSSTWTANTEAF
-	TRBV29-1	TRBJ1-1	GLVQGRWNTEAF
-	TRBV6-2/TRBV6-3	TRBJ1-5	ACSYTHQPQH
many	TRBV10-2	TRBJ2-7	ASSVSGRPSSYEQY
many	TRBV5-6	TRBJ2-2	ASIKIAGTNTGELF
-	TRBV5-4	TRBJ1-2	VSSLDRRGYGYA
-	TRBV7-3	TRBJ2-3	ASSPGGRPLSTDTQY
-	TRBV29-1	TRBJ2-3	STAGTGGGTDTQY
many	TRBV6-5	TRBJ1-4	ASRSQGANEKLF
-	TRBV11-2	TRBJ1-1	VSGSLTGDWNTEAF
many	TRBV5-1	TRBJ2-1	ASSWSLGAGGSYNEQF
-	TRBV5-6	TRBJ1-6	ASSSGPRQGAGLPLH
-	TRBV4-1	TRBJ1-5	ISSLGTGPTQPQH
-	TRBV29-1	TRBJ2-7	SAWDRVRFEQC
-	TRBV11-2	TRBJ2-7	ASIASGAGGYEQY
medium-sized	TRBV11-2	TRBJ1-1	ASSPGRGTENTEAF
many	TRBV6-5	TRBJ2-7	ASSTSYTGDYEQY
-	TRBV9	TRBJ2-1	ASEGFNEQF
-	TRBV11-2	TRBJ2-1	VSSPDSRCREQF
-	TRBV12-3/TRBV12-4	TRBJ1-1	ASTWKGARRTGAF
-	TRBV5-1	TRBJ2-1	ASSQTDREGNKQF
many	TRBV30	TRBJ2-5	AWRRGQSPVQETQY
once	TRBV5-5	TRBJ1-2	VSSWDMRANYGYT
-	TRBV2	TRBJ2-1	ASSEDYTHEQF
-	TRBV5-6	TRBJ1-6	ASNLVWSPLH
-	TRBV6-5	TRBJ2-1	PTSQGLAGQF
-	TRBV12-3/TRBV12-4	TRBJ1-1	ASSRQEALLMDTEAS